What follows describes a single T cell receptor (beta chain). The antigen is undetermined. MiXCR, applied by TCRdb to the reads, yields one record per CDR3 protein. The table has hundreds of thousands of distinct CDR3 sequences, 25% to 30% seen once. This specimen belongs to a study of T cell repertoires in cytomegalovirus infection. Overall study context: The study used recently identified HLA-C-restricted and well-studied HLA-B-restricted CMV epitopes. The public TCR beta signatures pointed to both CMV infection and matching HLA type. Study-wide findings and caveats: Public TCR beta family frequency separated CMV-and-HLA carriers, including in an independent cohort.

The CDR3 has 17 amino acids. The germline V gene has CDR1 KGHDR and CDR2 SFDVKD. Trimming at V came to 3 bases and at J to 6 bases, leaving 11 bases not matched to a gene. This sequence was found in a human donor in good health (CMV status not recorded). Some clones in this sample may be carry-over from other donors' samples. The sequencing used cultured PBMCs, collected from culture after CMV antigen stimulation. The rearrangement joins TRBV24-1 to TRBJ1-2, with 11 bases aligning to TRBD1. The CDR3, as DNA: TGTGCCACCAGTGATAGTCCCGGGACAGGGGGGGGTGATGGCTACACCTTC. Its protein is CATSDSPGTGGGDGYTF.